This T cell receptor beta chain is from a study of tumor and adjacent non-tumor tissue in lung cancer. RNA was extracted from bulk tissue without any cell sorting. This non-tumor lung sample came from over 3 cm beyond the tumor edge. Newly diagnosed lung cancer patients had thoracic surgery in China, August–late 2014, without prior chemotherapy. A modified ARM-PCR protocol with three rounds of nested PCR amplified TCRbeta. TCRdb independently ran MiXCR on the multiplex PCR reads; one entry per CDR3 protein. The sample gives approximately 68,000 distinct CDR3 sequences, under 80% of which show up once; less than 50% is in the top ten. Notes on this clonotype: The CDR3 does not close with the conserved phenylalanine or tryptophan, likely indicating a read error.

The germline V gene has CDR1 SGHAT and CDR2 FQDESV (reference sequence). Between the trimmed V and J ends, which lost 8 bases and 7 bases, there was a span of 23 bases. The CDR3 is 16 residues long. The clonotype originates from a man between 60 and 70 years old with non-small cell lung cancer. This chain uses TRBV11-1 with TRBJ2-2; possibly TRBD2 for D (7 bases). Sequenced sample: distant non-tumor lung tissue. DNA for the CDR3: TGTGCCAGCTGCTCGTCGATGAGGGGGGGAATCGGGGAGCTGTTTTAT. Protein sequence: CASCSSMRGGIGELFY.